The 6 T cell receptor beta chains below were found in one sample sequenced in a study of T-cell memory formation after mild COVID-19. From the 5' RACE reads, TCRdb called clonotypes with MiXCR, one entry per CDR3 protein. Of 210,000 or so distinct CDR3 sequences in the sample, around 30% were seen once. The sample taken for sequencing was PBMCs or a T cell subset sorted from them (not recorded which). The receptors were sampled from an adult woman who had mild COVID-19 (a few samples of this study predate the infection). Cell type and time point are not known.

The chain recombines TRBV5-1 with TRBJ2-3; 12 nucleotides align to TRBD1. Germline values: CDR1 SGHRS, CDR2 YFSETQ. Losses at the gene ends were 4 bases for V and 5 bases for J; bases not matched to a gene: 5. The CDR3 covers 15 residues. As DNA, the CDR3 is TGCGCCAGCAGCGGGGGACAGGGGGCCAGAGATACGCAGTATTTT. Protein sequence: CASSGGQGARDTQYF.

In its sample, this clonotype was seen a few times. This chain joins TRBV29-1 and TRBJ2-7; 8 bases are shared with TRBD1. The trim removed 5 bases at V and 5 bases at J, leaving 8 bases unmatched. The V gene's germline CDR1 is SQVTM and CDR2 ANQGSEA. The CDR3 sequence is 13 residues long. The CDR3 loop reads CSVRRQGSHEQYF. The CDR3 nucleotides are TGCAGCGTTCGTCGACAGGGGTCCCACGAGCAGTACTTC.

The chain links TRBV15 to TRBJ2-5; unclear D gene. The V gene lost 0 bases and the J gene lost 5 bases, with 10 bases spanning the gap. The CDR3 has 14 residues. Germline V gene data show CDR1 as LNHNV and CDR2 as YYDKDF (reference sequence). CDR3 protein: CATSRDRVSETQYF. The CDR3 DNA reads TGTGCCACCAGCAGAGATCGGGTATCCGAGACCCAGTACTTC.

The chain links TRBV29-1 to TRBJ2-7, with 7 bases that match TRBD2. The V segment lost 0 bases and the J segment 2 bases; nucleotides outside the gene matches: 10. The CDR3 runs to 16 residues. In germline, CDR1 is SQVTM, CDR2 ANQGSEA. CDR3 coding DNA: TGCAGCGTTGAAGATTTCGGCAGGGAGGGAACCTACGAGCAGTACTTC. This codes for CSVEDFGREGTYEQYF.

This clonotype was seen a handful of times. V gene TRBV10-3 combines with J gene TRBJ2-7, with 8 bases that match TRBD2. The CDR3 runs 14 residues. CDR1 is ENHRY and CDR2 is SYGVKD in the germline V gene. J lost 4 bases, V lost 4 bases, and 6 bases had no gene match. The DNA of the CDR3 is TGTGCCATCAGTGCGAATAGCGGGACTTACGAGCAGTACTTC. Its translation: CAISANSGTYEQYF.

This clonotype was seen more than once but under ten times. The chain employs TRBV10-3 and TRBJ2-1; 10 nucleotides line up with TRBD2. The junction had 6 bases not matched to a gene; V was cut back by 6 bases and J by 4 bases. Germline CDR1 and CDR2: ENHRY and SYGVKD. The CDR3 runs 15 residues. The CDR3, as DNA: TGTGCCATCAGAGTACTAGCGGGACCGTACAATGAGCAGTTCTTC. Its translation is CAIRVLAGPYNEQFF.